This passage covers 10 T cell receptor beta chains from one sample sequenced in a study of blood T cell repertoires in COVID-19. Here immunoSEQ multiplex PCR was the method, and the copy in TCRdb shows in-frame clones only, minus some. The sample lists 200,000 to 300,000 clones; about 89% were seen once. Sequenced input: PBMCs or T cells enriched from blood (not recorded which). All receptors derive from a woman aged 18-35 years who had recovered from COVID-19.

V gene TRBV28 combines with J gene TRBJ2-1; TRBD2 is a possible D gene (5 bases). This CDR3 is 16 amino acids long. The V gene lost 6 bases and the J gene lost 2 bases, with 17 bases spanning the gap. Germline V gene data show CDR1 as MDHEN and CDR2 as SYDVKM. CDR3 loop: CASSRVDLLTYNEQFF. CDR3 bases: TGTGCCAGCAGCCGGGTGGACTTGCTCACCTACAATGAGCAGTTCTTC.

This clone was seen a single time. The gene calls are TRBV5-1 and TRBJ1-5, with 7 positions matching TRBD1. The V gene's germline CDR1 is SGHRS and CDR2 YFSETQ. V lost 3 bases and J lost 4; bases outside the gene matches: 1. CDR3 length equals 13 residues. The CDR3 DNA reads as TGCGCCAGCAGCTCGACAGGGAATCAGCCCCAGCATTTT. The encoded protein is CASSSTGNQPQHF.

This clone was detected many times. The chain recombines TRBV5-1 with TRBJ1-5, with TRBD1 as a possible D gene (5 bases). The V gene lost 0 bases and the J gene lost 5 bases, with 9 bases spanning the gap. Germline loops: CDR1 SGHRS, CDR2 YFSETQ. This CDR3 is 14 amino acids long. Here the CDR3 DNA reads TGCGCCAGCAGCTTGGCTCCGGGGGATCAGCCCCAGCATTTT. It encodes CASSLAPGDQPQHF.

The V and J genes are TRBV30 and TRBJ1-1, with D uncertain. The germline gives CDR1 GTSNPN, CDR2 SVGIG (reference sequence). The V gene lost 0 bases and the J gene lost 3 bases, with 14 bases spanning the gap. The CDR3 extends over 15 amino acids. Here the CDR3 reads CAWSVPSEADTEAFF. CDR3 in DNA: TGTGCCTGGAGTGTACCATCCGAGGCGGACACTGAAGCTTTCTTT.

V is TRBV5-1 and J is TRBJ1-2; 7 nucleotides match TRBD1. V was pared by 4 bases and J by 6 bases, with 9 bases of the junction left unmatched. Germline V gene data show CDR1 as SGHRS and CDR2 as YFSETQ. The CDR3 runs to 14 residues. The CDR3 bases are TGCGCCAGCAGCGTGTTCACAGGGGCGGATGGCTACACCTTC. Protein: CASSVFTGADGYTF.

V usage is TRBV18 and J usage is TRBJ1-1; 9 nucleotides align to TRBD1. Unmatched junction bases numbered 23, after V lost 6 bases and J lost 6 bases. The CDR3 contains 19 residues. Germline values: CDR1 KGHSH, CDR2 LQKENI. CDR3 amino acids: CASSSTMGRPDRGSAEAFF. CDR3 nucleotide sequence: TGTGCCAGCTCCTCAACTATGGGTCGGCCAGACAGGGGGTCCGCTGAAGCTTTCTTT.

The chain carries TRBV19 and TRBJ2-1, with 9 bases aligning to TRBD2. Germline trimming cut 6 bases from V and 2 bases from J; bases unmatched to any gene: 5. The germline gives CDR1 LNHDA, CDR2 SQIVND (reference sequence). There are 15 residues in the CDR3. DNA for the CDR3: TGTGCCAGTAGGAATAGCGGGAGAACCTACAATGAGCAGTTCTTC. It specifies CASRNSGRTYNEQFF.

The rearrangement joins TRBV19 to TRBJ2-1; 9 positions match TRBD2. J gave up 7 bases and V 3 bases, and 10 bases lay outside the gene matches. CDR1 is LNHDA and CDR2 is SQIVND in the germline V gene (reference sequence). The CDR3 has 16 amino acids. The CDR3 DNA reads as TGTGCCAGTAGTATGGCTAGCGGGATTATTGGGAATGAGCAGTTCTTC. This encodes CASSMASGIIGNEQFF.

The chain is built from TRBV5-8 and TRBJ1-5; 9 bases are shared with TRBD1. The CDR3 has 17 residues. With 4 bases clipped from V and 4 bases from J, the junction kept 12 bases outside the gene matches. CDR1 SGHTS and CDR2 YDEGEE come from the germline V gene. The CDR3 coding sequence is TGTGCCAGCAGCCTAGGGGACAGGGCAAACCTAAATCAGCCCCAGCATTTT. Its protein is CASSLGDRANLNQPQHF.

This rearrangement joins TRBV6-1 to TRBJ2-7; 13 bases map to TRBD2. CDR3 length: 17 residues. The germline CDR1 and CDR2 sequences are MNHNS and SASEGT. The V segment lost 3 bases and the J segment 6 bases; nucleotides outside the gene matches: 11. The CDR3 region is CASSDLGLAGDTGEQYF. The DNA of the CDR3 is TGTGCCAGCAGTGACCTAGGACTAGCGGGAGATACGGGCGAGCAGTACTTC.